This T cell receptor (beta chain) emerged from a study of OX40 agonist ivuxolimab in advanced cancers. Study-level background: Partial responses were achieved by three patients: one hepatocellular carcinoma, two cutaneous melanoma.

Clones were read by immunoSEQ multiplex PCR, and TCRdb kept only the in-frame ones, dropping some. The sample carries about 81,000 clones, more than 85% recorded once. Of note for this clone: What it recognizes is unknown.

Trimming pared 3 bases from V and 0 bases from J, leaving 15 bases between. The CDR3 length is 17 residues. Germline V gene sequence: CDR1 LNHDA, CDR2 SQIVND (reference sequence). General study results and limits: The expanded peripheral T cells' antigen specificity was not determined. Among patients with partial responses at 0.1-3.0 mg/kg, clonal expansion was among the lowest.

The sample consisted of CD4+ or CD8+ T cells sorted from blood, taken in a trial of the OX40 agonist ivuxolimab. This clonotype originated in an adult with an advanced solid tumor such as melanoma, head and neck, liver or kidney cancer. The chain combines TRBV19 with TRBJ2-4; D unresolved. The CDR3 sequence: CASSIPSDLIAKNIQYF. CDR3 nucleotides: TGTGCCAGTAGTATCCCCTCGGATCTGATAGCCAAAAACATTCAGTACTTC. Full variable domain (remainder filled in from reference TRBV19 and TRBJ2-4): DGGITQSPKYLFRKEGQNVTLSCEQNLNHDAMYWYRQDPGQGLRLIYYSQIVNDFQKGDIAEGYSVSREKKESFPLTVTSAQKNPTAFYLCASSIPSDLIAKNIQYFGAGTRLSVL.